The rows below give T cell receptor beta chains drawn from one sample of a study of CD8 T cells in Susac syndrome. TCRdb analysed the immunoSEQ multiplex PCR reads with MiXCR anew, one entry per CDR3 protein. This repertoire shows approximately 170,000 distinct CDR3 sequences, around 94% found once; its top ten account for about 0.1%. The sample was CD4+ T cells from PBMCs. The receptors here all came from a human donor with multiple sclerosis. Each CDR3 is given with its conserved first and last residue. D genes are given only for firm matches.

d_call | j_call | v_call | cdr3_aa | cdr3_nt
. | TRBJ2-7 | TRBV6-5 | CASSYSPNYEQYF | TGTGCCAGCAGTTACAGTCCAAACTACGAGCAGTACTTC
TRBD2 | TRBJ2-1 | TRBV9 | CASSERGLAGQHNEQFF | TGTGCCAGCAGCGAGAGGGGACTAGCGGGGCAGCACAATGAGCAGTTCTTC
. | TRBJ1-3 | TRBV15 | CATSREGNTIYF | TGTGCCACCAGCAGAGAAGGAAACACCATATATTTT
. | TRBJ2-7 | TRBV25-1 | CASSEAGRDYEQYF | TGTGCCAGCAGTGAGGCAGGGCGAGACTACGAGCAGTACTTC
. | TRBJ1-1 | TRBV25-1 | CASSELGAGEAFF | TGTGCCAGCAGTGAATTGGGGGCCGGAGAAGCTTTCTTT
. | TRBJ2-2 | TRBV3-1 | CASSPTGSGTKELFF | TGTGCCAGCAGCCCGACAGGCTCGGGCACCAAGGAGCTGTTTTTT
. | TRBJ2-3 | TRBV18 | CASSPIVGGRDTQYF | TGTGCCAGCTCACCAATTGTAGGGGGAAGAGATACGCAGTATTTT
TRBD2 | TRBJ2-5 | TRBV12-3/TRBV12-4 | CASSLWLAGNPGETQYF | TGTGCCAGCAGTTTGTGGCTAGCGGGTAATCCGGGGGAGACCCAGTACTTC
TRBD1 | TRBJ1-1 | TRBV10-3 | CAISNRGNTEAFF | TGTGCCATCAGCAACAGGGGCAACACTGAAGCTTTCTTT
. | TRBJ1-1 | TRBV6-1 | CASKKTAAEAFF | TGTGCCAGCAAGAAGACCGCTGCTGAAGCTTTCTTT
TRBD2 | TRBJ2-7 | TRBV6-2/TRBV6-3 | CASSKPRTSGISYEQYF | TGTGCCAGCAGTAAGCCCCGGACTAGCGGAATATCCTACGAGCAGTACTTC
TRBD1 | TRBJ1-5 | TRBV28 | CASSPGTGASQPQHF | TGTGCCAGCAGTCCCGGGACAGGGGCCAGTCAGCCCCAGCATTTT
. | TRBJ2-6 | TRBV10-3 | CAIQPSGANVLTF | TGTGCCATCCAGCCCTCTGGGGCCAACGTCCTGACTTTC
TRBD1 | TRBJ2-1 | TRBV12-3/TRBV12-4 | CASTLSGTGGYNEQFF | TGTGCCAGCACCCTATCCGGGACAGGCGGCTACAATGAGCAGTTCTTC
. | TRBJ2-3 | TRBV29-1 | CSVRGVAKDTQYF | TGCAGCGTTCGGGGTGTAGCGAAAGATACGCAGTATTTT
. | TRBJ1-3 | TRBV2 | CASRGPRSGNTIYF | TGTGCCAGCAGGGGACCGCGCTCTGGAAACACCATATATTTT
TRBD1 | TRBJ1-5 | TRBV30 | CAWSPGGGGHQPQHF | TGTGCCTGGAGTCCTGGGGGAGGGGGCCATCAGCCCCAGCATTTT
. | TRBJ1-1 | TRBV7-8 | CAGSLTAGALNTEAFF | TGTGCCGGCAGCCTAACCGCCGGGGCCCTGAACACTGAAGCTTTCTTT
TRBD1 | TRBJ2-5 | TRBV5-1 | CASTETGQETQYF | TGCGCCAGCACGGAGACAGGGCAAGAGACCCAGTACTTC
TRBD1 | TRBJ1-2 | TRBV28 | CASSSIQGTDYGYTF | TGTGCCAGCAGTAGTATACAGGGGACGGACTATGGCTACACCTTC
. | TRBJ2-2 | TRBV24-1 | CATSDYRDGELFF | TGTGCCACCAGTGATTATAGAGACGGGGAGCTGTTTTTT
TRBD1 | TRBJ1-1 | TRBV29-1 | CSVAGQVSTEAFF | TGCAGCGTTGCCGGACAGGTTAGCACTGAAGCTTTCTTT
. | TRBJ2-1 | TRBV20-1 | CSVGVRAYNEQFF | TGCAGTGTGGGGGTTCGGGCTTACAATGAGCAGTTCTTC